This T cell receptor (beta chain) was identified during a study of T cells after yellow fever vaccination (dated by TCRdb to the late 2010s). About the study as a whole: The SMART-Seq v4 Ultra Low Input RNA kit was used to prepare libraries from fractions with low cell numbers. Bulk TCR alpha and beta repertoires were sequenced longitudinally to track T-cell clones before and after primary and booster YFV17D yellow fever vaccination. Two healthy male donors made up the cohort, one aged 18 to 30 years and the other aged 30 to 40 years. Bulk PBMC replicates and cell subsets were isolated from blood drawn at multiple timepoints before and after both primary and secondary immunization.

The CDR3 goes from the cysteine to the phenylalanine over 15 residues. This entry keeps only the CDR3 DNA: 45 bases, framed from base 1. V is reduced by 3 bases and J by 6 bases, leaving a spacing of 18 bases between them. The germline V gene provides CDR1 SGHVS and CDR2 FQNEAQ. There are a few counts of this clonotype. What this receptor recognizes is not known. Per-base qualities were not stored, and no clone one base away is much larger. Explained via the paper, the treatment or condition label denotes: live attenuated yellow fever vaccine strain. A standard Ficoll-Paque protocol was used to isolate PBMCs from peripheral blood. Dynabeads CD4 and CD8 positive selection kits were used to isolate CD4 and CD8 T-cell fractions. TriZol was used to extract RNA from bulk PBMCs, CD4 and CD8 fractions, and dextramer-positive and dextramer-negative fractions. TCR cDNA was made using 5'RACE template switching, a step that added a universal primer site and unique molecular identifiers. Priming of cDNA synthesis was performed from both the TCR alpha and TCR beta constant segments. Two PCR steps were used to amplify libraries, with sample barcodes and sequencing adapters being added in the second step. Sequencing of libraries was done on Illumina HiSeq 2500 (2x100 bp) or NovaSeq (2x150 bp). On the authors' methods: MIGEC handled demultiplexing of reads and collapsing into UMI consensus sequences, while MiXCR performed V(D)J alignment. Vaccine-responding clonotypes were identified with edgeR using replicate PBMC samples, with FDR below 0.01 and a log2 fold change above 5 up to day 15 being required. Bulk clonotypes were assigned CD4 or CD8 identity according to which sequenced CD4 or CD8 repertoire held them at higher abundance. TCRdb's own reprocessing of the public reads used fastp at Q25 and MiXCR and kept productive beta chains. Each entry is one CDR3 protein sequence, shown with its most common DNA and genes. The V and J calls and clone size come from TCRdb's table, not from the authors' own analysis. The sample table contains roughly 140,000 distinct CDR3 sequences; only one count was recorded for over 7% of them. Under 0.95% of the sample rests with the top ten.

General conclusions and limits of the study: After the booster, most of the clones that had expanded following primary vaccination were detected again (roughly 97% of CD4 and around 88% of CD8), which suggests that memory was broadly maintained. FACS-sorted repertoires could contain abundant contaminating clonotypes from the bulk population, so computational filtering was required. The secondary T-cell response was weaker than the primary response but faster, peaking on day 5 instead of day 15. A small fraction of clonotypes showed up in both the CD4 and CD8 compartments, probably as a result of convergent recombination. The study included only a couple of donors, which limits how far the findings can be generalized.

The V and J segments used are TRBV7-8 and TRBJ2-7; D gene: possibly TRBD1, on 6 matching bases. Source: CD4+ T cells sorted from PBMCs, taken 5 days after the yellow fever booster vaccination. The clonotype was recovered from a man aged 30 to 45 who received the YFV17D yellow fever vaccine. The sequenced DNA is TGTGCCAGCAGCTTGAGACAGGTTTCCTCTGGCGAGCAGTACTTC. Protein translation: CASSLRQVSSGEQYF.